This record looks at one T cell receptor (beta chain) sequence and its context. What it recognizes is unknown. The data belong to a study of T-cell memory formation after mild COVID-19. Amplification by 5'RACE using constant-segment primers produced TCR alpha and TCR beta cDNA libraries that carried sample barcodes and UMIs. MiXCR was run by TCRdb on the 5' RACE reads, yielding one entry per CDR3 protein. The table includes 350,000 to 450,000 distinct CDR3 sequences, roughly 24% detected once. Findings of the study overall: From day 15 to 85, contracting clones were balanced between CD4 and CD8, whereas later expanders leaned toward CD4+. Mainly CM and EM harbored the contracting CD4+ clones; mainly EMRA harbored the CD8+ ones.

The sequenced material came from PBMCs or a T cell subset sorted from them (not recorded which). The clonotype comes from an adult woman who had mild COVID-19 (a few samples of this study predate the infection). Cell type and time point are not known.

The CDR3 reads CASTPTGFHEQYF. As DNA, the CDR3 is TGTGCCAGCACTCCGACTGGTTTCCACGAGCAGTACTTC. This chain links TRBV7-9 with TRBJ2-7; D remains ambiguous. This CDR3 region has 13 residues. V lost 7 bases, J lost 5 bases, and 15 bases lay in between. Germline lookup yields CDR1 SEHNR and CDR2 FQNEAQ (reference sequence).